The 18 T cell receptor beta chains below come from one sample, sequenced in a study of T cells after yellow fever vaccination. One entry per CDR3 protein results from TCRdb running MiXCR on the 5' RACE reads. Here the sample spans fewer than 85,000 distinct CDR3 sequences, around 7.7% being singletons. Here the sequenced sample was CD8+ T cells sorted from PBMCs, taken on the day of the yellow fever booster vaccination. Receptors were obtained from a man aged 25 to 40 who received the YFV17D yellow fever vaccine.

This chain connects TRBV3-1 to TRBJ2-7, with TRBD1 matching over 10 bases. There are 15 residues in the CDR3. Germline loops: CDR1 LGHDT, CDR2 YNNKEL (reference sequence). The V segment lost 5 bases and the J segment 1 base; nucleotides outside the gene matches: 5. CDR3 sequence (DNA): TGTGCCAGCAGCAAGAGGACAGGGGGGTCCTACGAGCAGTACTTC. It translates to CASSKRTGGSYEQYF.

Ten or more counts support this clonotype. The chain combines TRBV29-1 with TRBJ2-7; D perhaps matches TRBD1 (6 bases). Trimming left V 4 bases short and J 3 bases short, with 10 bases between. This CDR3 has 12 residues. CDR1 SQVTM and CDR2 ANQGSEA come from the germline V gene. The CDR3 DNA reads TGCAGCGTTGTGCCACAGGGCTACGAGCAGTACTTC. Encoded protein: CSVVPQGYEQYF.

This clonotype was seen a few times. The CDR3 nucleotides are TGTGCCACCAGCGGGGGCCGACAGGGGAAGATTGACGAGCAGTACTTC. As protein: CATSGGRQGKIDEQYF. V gene TRBV15 combines with J gene TRBJ2-7, with TRBD1 matching over 8 bases. Germline V CDR1 and CDR2: LNHNV, YYDKDF (reference sequence). With V trimmed by 5 bases and J by 5 bases, 14 bases remained unmatched. The CDR3 length is 16 residues.

In this sample, this clonotype turned up a few times. The chain couples TRBV29-1 to TRBJ2-7; 7 bases line up with TRBD1. Germline CDR1 and CDR2: SQVTM and ANQGSEA. The CDR3 is 13 residues long. With 4 bases clipped from V and 6 bases from J, the junction kept 9 bases outside the gene matches. CDR3 in DNA: TGCAGCGTTGGAGGGGGCGTTATTAGCGAGCAGTACTTC. Its translation is CSVGGGVISEQYF.

This clonotype was observed a few times. The chain has TRBV10-2 and TRBJ2-7; no clear D gene. The CDR3 sequence is 12 residues long. Between the trimmed V and J ends, which lost 10 bases and 5 bases, there was a span of 15 bases. Per germline, CDR1 WSHSY and CDR2 SAAADI. The chain's CDR3 is CATGVLFDEQYF. CDR3 bases: TGCGCCACCGGAGTTTTGTTCGACGAGCAGTACTTC.

This clonotype showed up just a few times. V and J are TRBV27 and TRBJ2-1, with 9 bases lining up with TRBD1. Germline V CDR1 and CDR2: MNHEY, SMNVEV (reference sequence). The CDR3 is 15 amino acids. V lost 2 bases and J lost 7; bases outside the gene matches: 6. This CDR3 reads CASSLVGGQGNEQFF. The CDR3 nucleotides are TGTGCCAGCAGTTTAGTCGGAGGACAGGGGAATGAGCAGTTCTTC.

This clonotype was seen many times. The chain joins TRBV9 to TRBJ2-7, with 7 bases fitting TRBD1. CDR1 is SGDLS, CDR2 YYNGEE, per germline. J lost 4 bases, V lost 4 bases, and 5 bases had no gene match. CDR3 size: 13 residues. The CDR3 loop is CASSPPRGYEQYF. The CDR3 bases are TGTGCCAGCAGCCCTCCCAGGGGGTACGAGCAGTACTTC.

The chain joins TRBV7-8 to TRBJ2-7, with 7 bases matching TRBD1. The CDR3 covers 15 residues. Germline lookup yields CDR1 SGHVS and CDR2 FQNEAQ. J was trimmed by 4 bases and V by 0 bases; bases with no gene match: 6. The CDR3 sequence is CASSLAGGFDYEQYF. In DNA form, the CDR3 reads TGTGCCAGCAGCTTAGCAGGGGGCTTCGATTACGAGCAGTACTTC.

This clonotype was seen a few times. The CDR3 DNA reads TGTGCCAGCTCACCTCCCTCGGACAGGCGGGAGCAGTACTTC. This encodes CASSPPSDRREQYF. The gene calls are TRBV18 and TRBJ2-7, with 7 bases identical to TRBD1. J lost 7 bases, V lost 3 bases, and 9 bases had no gene match. CDR3 length equals 14 residues. The germline V gene encodes CDR1 KGHSH and CDR2 LQKENI. Variable domain in full (rest from reference TRBV18 and TRBJ2-7): NAGVMQNPRHLVRRRGQEARLRCSPMKGHSHVYWYRQLPEEGLKFMVYLQKENIIDESGMPKERFSAEFPKEGPSILRIQQVVRGDSAAYFCASSPPSDRREQYFGPGTRLTVT.

Concerning this clonotype: A junction boundary mismatches the germline segment, possibly from a read error. The chain recombines TRBV20-1 with TRBJ2-5; 12 nucleotides line up with TRBD2. The CDR3 is 17 amino acids. The V gene's germline CDR1 is DFQATT and CDR2 SNEGSKA (reference sequence). CDR3 residues: CCASKWTSGTDQETQYF. DNA of the CDR3: TGCTGTGCTAGCAAGTGGACTAGCGGGACTGACCAAGAGACCCAGTACTTC.

Many counts were recorded for this clonotype. V is TRBV9 and J is TRBJ2-1, with D possibly matching TRBD2 (5 bases). Trimming removed 4 bases from V and 6 bases from J, with 11 bases in between. Per germline, CDR1 SGDLS and CDR2 YYNGEE. CDR3 length: 13 amino acids. This chain's CDR3 is CASSPQRSNEQFF. In DNA, the CDR3 is TGTGCCAGCAGCCCACAGCGGTCCAATGAGCAGTTCTTC.

This clonotype was picked up many times. V and J are TRBV15 and TRBJ2-1, with no clear D. The length of the CDR3 is 13 residues. With 3 bases removed from V and 0 bases from J, the gap between germline ends came to 3 bases. From germline, CDR1 is LNHNV and CDR2 YYDKDF (reference sequence). The DNA for the CDR3 is TGTGCCACCAGCAGCTCCTCCTACAATGAGCAGTTCTTC. It specifies CATSSSSYNEQFF.

This clonotype turned up a few times. V and J are TRBV5-6 and TRBJ1-1; 10 bases are a match to TRBD1. V lost 1 base and J lost 0; bases outside the gene matches: 6. Germline CDR1 is SGHDT and CDR2 is YYEEEE. The CDR3 covers 17 residues. CDR3 in amino acids: CASSLFGTGDMNTEAFF. CDR3 nucleotide sequence: TGTGCCAGCAGCTTGTTTGGGACAGGGGATATGAACACTGAAGCTTTCTTT.

A few counts support this clonotype. The rearrangement uses TRBV27 and TRBJ2-3, with 8 bases fitting TRBD2. Trimming cost V 5 bases and J 0 bases; bases outside gene matches: 13. The CDR3 is 18 amino acids. Germline values: CDR1 MNHEY, CDR2 SMNVEV (reference sequence). The CDR3 nucleotides are TGTGCCAGCAGTCCCTATCCCTTACTAGCGGCTAGCACAGATACGCAGTATTTT. Amino acid sequence: CASSPYPLLAASTDTQYF.

The rearrangement links TRBV25-1 to TRBJ1-4; D not certain. The CDR3 contains 13 residues. Germline CDR1 is MGHDK and CDR2 is SYGVNS. V gave up 1 base and J gave up 7 bases, with 7 bases separating them. CDR3 sequence (DNA): TGTGCCAGCAGTGAATGGCCGGGTGAAAAACTGTTTTTT. Encoded protein: CASSEWPGEKLFF.

The DNA for the CDR3 is TGTGCCAGCAGCTTAGGGACAGGGGGCAACGAGCAGTACTTC. Its protein is CASSLGTGGNEQYF. The J gene is TRBJ2-7, the V gene TRBV5-8; 12 bases map to TRBD1. The germline gives CDR1 SGHTS, CDR2 YDEGEE. Trimming removed 2 bases from V and 5 bases from J; junction bases left unmatched: 2. The CDR3 contains 14 residues.

This clonotype appeared many times. J is TRBJ2-7 and V is TRBV6-2 or TRBV6-3, with D perhaps TRBD2 (6 bases). CDR1 is MNHEY and CDR2 is SVGEGT in the germline V gene. V dropped 4 bases and J dropped 1 base, with 8 bases sitting between them. The CDR3 spans 13 residues. This chain's CDR3 is CASSWDSSYEQYF. The CDR3, as DNA: TGTGCCAGCAGTTGGGACTCGTCCTACGAGCAGTACTTC.

As regards this clonotype: Since a much larger clone is just one base distant, this may be a read error. The rearrangement joins TRBV7-8 to TRBJ2-4; tentatively, D is TRBD2 (5 bases). The CDR3 is made up of 13 amino acids. Germline CDR1 reads SGHVS; CDR2 reads FQNEAQ. CDR3 sequence reads: CSSSLEPGNIQYF. The CDR3 region has the DNA TGTTCCAGCAGCTTAGAACCGGGGAACATTCAGTACTTC.